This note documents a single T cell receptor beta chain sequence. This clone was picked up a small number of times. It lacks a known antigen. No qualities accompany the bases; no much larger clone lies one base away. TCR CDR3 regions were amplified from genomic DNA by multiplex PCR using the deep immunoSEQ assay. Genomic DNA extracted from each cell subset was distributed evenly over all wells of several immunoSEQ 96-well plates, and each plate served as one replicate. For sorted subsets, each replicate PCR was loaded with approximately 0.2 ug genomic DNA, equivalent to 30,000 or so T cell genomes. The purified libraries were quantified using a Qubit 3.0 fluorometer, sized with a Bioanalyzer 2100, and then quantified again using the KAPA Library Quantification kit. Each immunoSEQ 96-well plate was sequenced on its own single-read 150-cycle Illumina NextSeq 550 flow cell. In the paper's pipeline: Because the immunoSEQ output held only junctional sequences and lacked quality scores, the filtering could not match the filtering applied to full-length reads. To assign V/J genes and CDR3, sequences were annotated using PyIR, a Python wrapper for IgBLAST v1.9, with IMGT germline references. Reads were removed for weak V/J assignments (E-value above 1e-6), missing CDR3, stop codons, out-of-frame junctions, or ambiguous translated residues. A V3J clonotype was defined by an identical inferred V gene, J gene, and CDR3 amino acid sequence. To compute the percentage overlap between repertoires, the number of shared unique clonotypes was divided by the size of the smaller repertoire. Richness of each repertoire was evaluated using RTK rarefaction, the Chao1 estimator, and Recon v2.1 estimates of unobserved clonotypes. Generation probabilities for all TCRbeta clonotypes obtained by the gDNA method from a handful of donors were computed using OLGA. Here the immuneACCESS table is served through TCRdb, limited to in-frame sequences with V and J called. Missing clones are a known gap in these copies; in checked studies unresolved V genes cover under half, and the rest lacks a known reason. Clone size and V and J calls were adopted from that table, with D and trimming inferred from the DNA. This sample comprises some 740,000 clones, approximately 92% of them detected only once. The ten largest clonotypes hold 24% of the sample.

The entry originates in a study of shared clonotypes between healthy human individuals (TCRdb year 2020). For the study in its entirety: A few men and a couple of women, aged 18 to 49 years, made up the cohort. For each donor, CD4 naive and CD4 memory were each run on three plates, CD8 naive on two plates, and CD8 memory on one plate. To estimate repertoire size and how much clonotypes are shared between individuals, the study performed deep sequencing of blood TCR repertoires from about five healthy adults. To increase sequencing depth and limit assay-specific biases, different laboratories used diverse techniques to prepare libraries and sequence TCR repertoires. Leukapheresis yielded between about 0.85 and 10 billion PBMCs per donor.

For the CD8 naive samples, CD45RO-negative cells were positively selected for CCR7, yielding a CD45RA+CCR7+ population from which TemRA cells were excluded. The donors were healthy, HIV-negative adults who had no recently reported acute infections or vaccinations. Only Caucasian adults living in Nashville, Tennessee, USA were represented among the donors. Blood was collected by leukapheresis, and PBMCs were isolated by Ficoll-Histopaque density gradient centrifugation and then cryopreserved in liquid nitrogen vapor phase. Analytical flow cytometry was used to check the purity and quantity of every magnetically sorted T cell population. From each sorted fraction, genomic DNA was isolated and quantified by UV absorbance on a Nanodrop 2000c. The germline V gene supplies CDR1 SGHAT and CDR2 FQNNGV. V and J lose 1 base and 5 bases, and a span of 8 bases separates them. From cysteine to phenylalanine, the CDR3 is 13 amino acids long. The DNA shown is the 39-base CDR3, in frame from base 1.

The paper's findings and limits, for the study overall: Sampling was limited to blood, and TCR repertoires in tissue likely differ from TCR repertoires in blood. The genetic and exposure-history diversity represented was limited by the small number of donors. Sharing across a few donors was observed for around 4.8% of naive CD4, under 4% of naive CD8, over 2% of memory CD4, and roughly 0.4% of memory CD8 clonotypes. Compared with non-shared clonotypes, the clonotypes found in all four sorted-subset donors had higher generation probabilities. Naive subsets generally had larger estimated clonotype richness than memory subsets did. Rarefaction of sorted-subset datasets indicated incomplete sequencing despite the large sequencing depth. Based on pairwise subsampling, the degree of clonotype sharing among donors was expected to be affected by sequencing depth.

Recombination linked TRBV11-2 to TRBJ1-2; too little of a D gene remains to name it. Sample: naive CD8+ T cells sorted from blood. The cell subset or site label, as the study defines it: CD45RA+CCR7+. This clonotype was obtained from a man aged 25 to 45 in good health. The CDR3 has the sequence CASSLGALYGYTF. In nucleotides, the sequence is TGTGCCAGCAGCTTAGGTGCCCTTTATGGCTACACCTTC.